The clone carrying this T cell receptor (beta chain) was picked up many times. The antigen remains undetermined. Study-level results: Tumor memory CD4+ T cell TCR gene usage was found to cluster with blood and lymph node memory CD4+ cells and with lymph node naive CD4+ cells.

Each CDR3 protein is one row after TCRdb ran MiXCR on the 5' RACE reads. The data contain roughly 55,000 distinct CDR3 sequences, almost 25% of them singletons. Germline V gene lookup returns CDR1 SNHLY and CDR2 FYNNEI. This CDR3 is built from 15 residues. V trimming: 6 bases; J trimming: 1 base; junction bases outside the gene matches: 6. Sequenced: tumor-infiltrating naive CD4+ T cells sorted from the breast tumor. Stated subset: naive CD4+ T cells, CD4+CD45RA+CD25-. This clonotype was sampled from a female donor with breast cancer. This chain uses TRBV2 with TRBJ1-5; 7 bases fit TRBD1. The DNA for the CDR3 is TGTGCCAGCAGCACGGGACAGCTAAGCAATCAGCCCCAGCATTTT. The encoded protein is CASSTGQLSNQPQHF.